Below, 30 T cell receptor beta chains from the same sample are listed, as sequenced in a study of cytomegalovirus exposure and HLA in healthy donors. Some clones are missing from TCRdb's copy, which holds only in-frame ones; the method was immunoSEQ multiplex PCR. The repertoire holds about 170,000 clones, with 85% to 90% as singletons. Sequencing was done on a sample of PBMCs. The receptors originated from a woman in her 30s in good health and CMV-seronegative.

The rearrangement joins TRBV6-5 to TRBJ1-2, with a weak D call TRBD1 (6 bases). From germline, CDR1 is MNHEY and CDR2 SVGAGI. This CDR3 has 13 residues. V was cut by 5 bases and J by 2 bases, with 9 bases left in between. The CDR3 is CASSKDSNYGYTF. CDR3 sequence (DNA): TGTGCCAGCAGTAAGGACAGCAACTATGGCTACACCTTC.

CDR3 coding DNA: TGCAGCGTGGGGACTAGCGGGGACTACGAGCAGTACTTC. This codes for CSVGTSGDYEQYF. The gene calls are TRBV29-1 and TRBJ2-7; 13 positions match TRBD2. With V trimmed by 6 bases and J by 3 bases, 2 bases remained unmatched. This CDR3 comprises 13 residues. Germline V CDR1 and CDR2: SQVTM, ANQGSEA.

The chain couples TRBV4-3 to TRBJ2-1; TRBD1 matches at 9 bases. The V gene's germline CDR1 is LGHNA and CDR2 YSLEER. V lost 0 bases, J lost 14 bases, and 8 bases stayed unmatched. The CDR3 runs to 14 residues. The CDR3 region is CASSQDLDRQGEFF. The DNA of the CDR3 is TGCGCCAGCAGCCAAGATCTGGATCGACAGGGGGAGTTCTTC.

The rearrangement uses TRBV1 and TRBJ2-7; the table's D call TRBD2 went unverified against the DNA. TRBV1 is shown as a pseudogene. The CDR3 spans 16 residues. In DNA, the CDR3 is TGCACCAGCAGCCAAGATTGCGCGGGCCGCTCCTACGAGCAGTACTTC. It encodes CTSSQDCAGRSYEQYF.

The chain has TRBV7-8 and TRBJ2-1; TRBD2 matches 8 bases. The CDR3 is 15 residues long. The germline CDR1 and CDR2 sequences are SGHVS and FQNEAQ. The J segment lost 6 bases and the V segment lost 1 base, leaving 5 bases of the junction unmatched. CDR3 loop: CASSLEAGAPNEQFF. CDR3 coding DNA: TGTGCCAGCAGCTTAGAAGCGGGGGCACCCAATGAGCAGTTCTTC. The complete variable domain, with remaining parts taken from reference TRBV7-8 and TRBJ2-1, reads GAGVSQSPRYKVAKRGQDVALRCDPISGHVSLFWYQQALGQGPEFLTYFQNEAQLDKSGLPSDRFFAERPEGSVSTLKIQRTQQEDSAVYLCASSLEAGAPNEQFFGPGTRLTVL.

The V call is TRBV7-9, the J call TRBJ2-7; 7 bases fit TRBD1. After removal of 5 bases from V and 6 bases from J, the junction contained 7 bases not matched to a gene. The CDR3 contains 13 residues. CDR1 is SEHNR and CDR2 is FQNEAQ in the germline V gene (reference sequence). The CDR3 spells CASSPRTGVEQYF. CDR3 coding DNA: TGTGCCAGCAGCCCCCGGACAGGTGTCGAGCAGTACTTC.

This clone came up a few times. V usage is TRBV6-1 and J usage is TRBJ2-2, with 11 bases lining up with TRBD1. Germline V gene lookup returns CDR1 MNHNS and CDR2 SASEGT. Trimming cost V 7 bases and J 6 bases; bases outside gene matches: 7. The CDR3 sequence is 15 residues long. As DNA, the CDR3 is TGTGCCAGCACCACAGGGACAGGGGGACCCGGGGAGCTGTTTTTT. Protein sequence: CASTTGTGGPGELFF.

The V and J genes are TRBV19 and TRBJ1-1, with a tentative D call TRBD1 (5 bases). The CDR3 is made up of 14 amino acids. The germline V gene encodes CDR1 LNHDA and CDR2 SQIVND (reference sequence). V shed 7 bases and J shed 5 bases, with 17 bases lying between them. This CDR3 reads CASNPTAPVTEAFF. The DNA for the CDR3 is TGTGCCAGTAATCCGACAGCCCCGGTGACTGAAGCTTTCTTT.

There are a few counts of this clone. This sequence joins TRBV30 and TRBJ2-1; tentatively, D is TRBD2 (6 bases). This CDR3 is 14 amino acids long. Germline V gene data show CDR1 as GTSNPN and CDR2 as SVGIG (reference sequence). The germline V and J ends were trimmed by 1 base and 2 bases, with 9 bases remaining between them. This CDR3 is CAWSGTGAYNEQFF. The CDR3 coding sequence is TGTGCCTGGAGTGGTACGGGGGCCTACAATGAGCAGTTCTTC.

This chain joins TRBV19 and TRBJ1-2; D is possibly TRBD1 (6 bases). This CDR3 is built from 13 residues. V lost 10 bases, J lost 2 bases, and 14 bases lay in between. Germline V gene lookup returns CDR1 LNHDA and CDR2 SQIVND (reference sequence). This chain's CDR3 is CATLRGYNYGYTF. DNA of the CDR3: TGTGCCACCCTCAGGGGTTACAACTATGGCTACACCTTC.

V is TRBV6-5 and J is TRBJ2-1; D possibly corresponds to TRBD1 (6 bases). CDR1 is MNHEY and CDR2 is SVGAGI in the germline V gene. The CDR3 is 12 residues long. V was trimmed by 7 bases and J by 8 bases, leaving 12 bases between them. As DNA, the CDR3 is TGTGCCAGCACCACAGGGTCCTATGAGCAGTTCTTC. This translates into CASTTGSYEQFF.

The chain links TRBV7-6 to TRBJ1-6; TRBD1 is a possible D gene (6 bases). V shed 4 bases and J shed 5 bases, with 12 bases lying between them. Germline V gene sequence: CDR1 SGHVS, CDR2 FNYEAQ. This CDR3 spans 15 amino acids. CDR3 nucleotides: TGTGCCAGCAGCTCCACCCGACAGGATAATTCACCCCTCCACTTT. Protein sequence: CASSSTRQDNSPLHF.

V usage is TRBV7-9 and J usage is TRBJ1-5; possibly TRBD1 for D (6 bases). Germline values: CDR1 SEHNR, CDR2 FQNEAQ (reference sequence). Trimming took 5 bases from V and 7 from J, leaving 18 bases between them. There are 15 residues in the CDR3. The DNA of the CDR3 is TGTGCCAGCAGCGAGGCGGGGGCGCCGGGGCAGCCCCAGCATTTT. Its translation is CASSEAGAPGQPQHF.

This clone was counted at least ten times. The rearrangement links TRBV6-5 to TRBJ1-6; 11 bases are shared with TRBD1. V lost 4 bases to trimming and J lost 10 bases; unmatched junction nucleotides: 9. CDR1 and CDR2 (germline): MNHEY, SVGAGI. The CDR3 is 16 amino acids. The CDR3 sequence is CASSSSPGQGGSPLHF. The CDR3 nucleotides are TGTGCCAGCAGTTCCTCGCCGGGACAGGGGGGCTCACCCCTCCACTTT.

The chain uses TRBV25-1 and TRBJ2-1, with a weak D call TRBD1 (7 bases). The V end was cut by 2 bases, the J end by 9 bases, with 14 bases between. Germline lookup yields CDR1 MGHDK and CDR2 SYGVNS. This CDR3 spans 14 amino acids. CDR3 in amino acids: CASSEQGGRGEQFF. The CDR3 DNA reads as TGTGCCAGCAGTGAACAGGGGGGCCGTGGTGAGCAGTTCTTC.

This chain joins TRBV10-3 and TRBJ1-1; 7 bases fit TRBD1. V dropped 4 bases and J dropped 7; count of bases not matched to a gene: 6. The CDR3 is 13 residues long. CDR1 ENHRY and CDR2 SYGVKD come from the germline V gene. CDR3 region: CAISAGSGGEAFF. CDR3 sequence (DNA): TGTGCCATCAGTGCGGGTTCAGGGGGTGAAGCTTTCTTT.

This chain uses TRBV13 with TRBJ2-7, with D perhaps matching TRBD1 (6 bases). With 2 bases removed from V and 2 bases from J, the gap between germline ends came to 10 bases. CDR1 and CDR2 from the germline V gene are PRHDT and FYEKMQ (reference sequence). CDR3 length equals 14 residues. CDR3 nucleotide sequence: TGTGCCAGCAGCTTATGGGACATTCCCTACGAGCAGTACTTC. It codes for CASSLWDIPYEQYF.

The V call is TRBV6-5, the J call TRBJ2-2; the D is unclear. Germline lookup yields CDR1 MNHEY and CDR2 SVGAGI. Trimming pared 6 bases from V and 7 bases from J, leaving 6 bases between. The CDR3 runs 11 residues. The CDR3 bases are TGTGCCAGCAGCCGTTACGGGGAGCTGTTTTTT. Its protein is CASSRYGELFF.

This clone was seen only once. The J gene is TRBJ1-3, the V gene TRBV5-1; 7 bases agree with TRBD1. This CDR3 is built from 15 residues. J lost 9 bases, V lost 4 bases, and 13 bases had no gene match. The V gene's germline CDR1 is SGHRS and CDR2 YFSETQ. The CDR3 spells CASSLTGTVGSTIYF. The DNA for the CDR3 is TGCGCCAGCAGCCTAACAGGGACAGTTGGTAGCACCATATATTTT.

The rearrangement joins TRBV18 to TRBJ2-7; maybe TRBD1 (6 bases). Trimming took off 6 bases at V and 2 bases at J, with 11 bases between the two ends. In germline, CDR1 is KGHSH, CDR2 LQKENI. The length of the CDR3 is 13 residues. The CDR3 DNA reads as TGTGCCAGCTCCCGGGACAAAGCCTACGAGCAGTACTTC. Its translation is CASSRDKAYEQYF.

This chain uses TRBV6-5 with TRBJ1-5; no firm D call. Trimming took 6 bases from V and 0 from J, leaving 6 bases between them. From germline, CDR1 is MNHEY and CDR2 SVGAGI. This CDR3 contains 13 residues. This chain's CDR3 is CASSPRSNQPQHF. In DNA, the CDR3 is TGTGCCAGCAGCCCCCGTAGCAATCAGCCCCAGCATTTT.

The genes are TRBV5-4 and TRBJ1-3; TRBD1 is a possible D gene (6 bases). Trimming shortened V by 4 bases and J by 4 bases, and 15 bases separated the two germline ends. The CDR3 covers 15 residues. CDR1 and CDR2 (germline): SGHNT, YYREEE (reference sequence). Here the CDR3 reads CASSRDRSLGNTIYF. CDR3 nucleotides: TGTGCCAGCAGCCGTGACAGGTCTCTAGGAAACACCATATATTTT.

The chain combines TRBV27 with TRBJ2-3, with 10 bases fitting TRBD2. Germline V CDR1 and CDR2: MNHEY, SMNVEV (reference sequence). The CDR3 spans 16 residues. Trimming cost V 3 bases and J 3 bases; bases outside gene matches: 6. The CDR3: CASSFIAGGETDTQYF. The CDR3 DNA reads TGTGCCAGCAGTTTCATAGCGGGGGGTGAGACAGATACGCAGTATTTT.

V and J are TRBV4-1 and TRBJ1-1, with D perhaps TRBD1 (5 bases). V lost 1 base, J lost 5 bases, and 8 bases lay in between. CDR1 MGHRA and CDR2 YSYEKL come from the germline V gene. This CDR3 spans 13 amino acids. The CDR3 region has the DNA TGCGCCAGCAGCCAAGGCCGGGGGACTGAAGCTTTCTTT. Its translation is CASSQGRGTEAFF.

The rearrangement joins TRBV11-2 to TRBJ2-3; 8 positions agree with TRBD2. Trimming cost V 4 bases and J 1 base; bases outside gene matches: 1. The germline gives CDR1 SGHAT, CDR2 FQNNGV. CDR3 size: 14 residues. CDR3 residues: CASSSGGGTDTQYF. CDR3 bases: TGTGCCAGCAGCTCGGGGGGGGGCACAGATACGCAGTATTTT.

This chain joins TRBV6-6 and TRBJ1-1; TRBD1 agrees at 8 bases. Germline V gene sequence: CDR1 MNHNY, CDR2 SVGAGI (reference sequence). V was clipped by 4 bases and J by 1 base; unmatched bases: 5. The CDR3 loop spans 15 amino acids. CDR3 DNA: TGTGCCAGCAGTTCCGGACAGGGCGGGAACACTGAAGCTTTCTTT. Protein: CASSSGQGGNTEAFF.

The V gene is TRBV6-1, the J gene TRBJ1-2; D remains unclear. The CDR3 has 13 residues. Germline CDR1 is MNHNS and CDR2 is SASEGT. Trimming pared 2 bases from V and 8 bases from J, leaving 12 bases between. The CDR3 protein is CASSERRLEGYTF. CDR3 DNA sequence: TGTGCCAGCAGTGAACGGCGGTTAGAGGGCTACACCTTC.

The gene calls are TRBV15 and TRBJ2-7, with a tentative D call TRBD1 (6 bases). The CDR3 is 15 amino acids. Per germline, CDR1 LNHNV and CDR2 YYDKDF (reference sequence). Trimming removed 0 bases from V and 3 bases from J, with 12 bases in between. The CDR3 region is CATSRDAGEFYEQYF. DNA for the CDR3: TGTGCCACCAGCAGAGATGCAGGGGAATTCTACGAGCAGTACTTC.

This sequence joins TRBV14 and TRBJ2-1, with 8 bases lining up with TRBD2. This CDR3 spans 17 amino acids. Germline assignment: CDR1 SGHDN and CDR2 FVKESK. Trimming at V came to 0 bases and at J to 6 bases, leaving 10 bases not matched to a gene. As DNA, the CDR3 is TGTGCCAGCAGCCAAGATCGAGGACTAGCTGTTTTCAATGAGCAGTTCTTC. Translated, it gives CASSQDRGLAVFNEQFF.

In DNA, the CDR3 is TGTGCCAGTTGGCAGGGCGGATGGACTGAAGCTTTCTTT. This codes for CASWQGGWTEAFF. This chain connects TRBV19 to TRBJ1-1; D might be TRBD1 (5 bases). CDR3 length: 13 residues. Trimming took off 8 bases at V and 5 bases at J, with 15 bases between the two ends. CDR1 LNHDA and CDR2 SQIVND come from the germline V gene (reference sequence).